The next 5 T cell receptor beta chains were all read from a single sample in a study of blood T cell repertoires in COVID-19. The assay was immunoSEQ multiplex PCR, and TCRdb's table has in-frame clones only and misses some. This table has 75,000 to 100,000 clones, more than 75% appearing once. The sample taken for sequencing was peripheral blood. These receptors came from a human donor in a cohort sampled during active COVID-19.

The CDR3 DNA reads TGTGCCAGCTCACAACGGACAGGGGGTCAGCCCCAGCATTTT. Amino acid sequence: CASSQRTGGQPQHF. V and J are TRBV18 and TRBJ1-5, with 10 bases identical to TRBD1. Trimming took 4 bases from V and 6 from J; bases not matched to a gene: 3. Germline CDR1 is KGHSH and CDR2 is LQKENI. The CDR3 has 14 amino acids.

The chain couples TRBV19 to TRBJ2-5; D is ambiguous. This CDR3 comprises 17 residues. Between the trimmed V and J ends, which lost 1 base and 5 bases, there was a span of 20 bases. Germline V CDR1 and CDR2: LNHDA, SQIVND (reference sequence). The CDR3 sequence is CASSIGARQVHRETQYF. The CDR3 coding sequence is TGTGCCAGTAGTATAGGGGCCAGGCAGGTACATCGGGAGACCCAGTACTTC.

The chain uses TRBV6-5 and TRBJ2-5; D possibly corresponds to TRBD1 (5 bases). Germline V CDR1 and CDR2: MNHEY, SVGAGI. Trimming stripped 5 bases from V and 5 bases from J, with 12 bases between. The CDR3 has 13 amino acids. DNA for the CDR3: TGTGCCAGCAGTACCACCAAGGGGGAGACCCAGTACTTC. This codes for CASSTTKGETQYF.

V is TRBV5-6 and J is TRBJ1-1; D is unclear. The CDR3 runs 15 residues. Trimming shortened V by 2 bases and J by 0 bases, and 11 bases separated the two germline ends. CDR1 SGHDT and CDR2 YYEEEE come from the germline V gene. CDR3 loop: CASSLISHVNTEAFF. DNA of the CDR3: TGTGCCAGCAGCTTAATTTCACATGTGAACACTGAAGCTTTCTTT.

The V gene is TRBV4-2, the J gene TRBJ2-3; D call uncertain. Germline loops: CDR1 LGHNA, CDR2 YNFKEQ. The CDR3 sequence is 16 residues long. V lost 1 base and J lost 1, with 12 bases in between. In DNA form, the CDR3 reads TGTGCCAGCAGCCAAGGACTGACCGGCGGCACAGATACGCAGTATTTT. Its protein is CASSQGLTGGTDTQYF.